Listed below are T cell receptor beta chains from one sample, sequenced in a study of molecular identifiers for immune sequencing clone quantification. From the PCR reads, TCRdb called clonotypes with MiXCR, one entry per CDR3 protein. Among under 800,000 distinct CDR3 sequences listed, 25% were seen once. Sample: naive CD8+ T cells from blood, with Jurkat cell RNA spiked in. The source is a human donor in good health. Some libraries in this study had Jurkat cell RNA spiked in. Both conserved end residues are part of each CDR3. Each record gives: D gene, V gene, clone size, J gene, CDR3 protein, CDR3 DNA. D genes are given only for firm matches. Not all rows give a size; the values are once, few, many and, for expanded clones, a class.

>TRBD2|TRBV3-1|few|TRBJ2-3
CASSQEWRRASGGTDTQYF
TGTGCCAGCAGCCAAGAGTGGCGGAGGGCTAGCGGGGGCACAGATACGCAGTATTTT
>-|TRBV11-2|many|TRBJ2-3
CASSSVGEDTQYF
TGTGCCAGCAGCTCCGTTGGGGAAGATACGCAGTATTTT
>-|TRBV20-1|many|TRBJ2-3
CSATPSWEDTQYF
TGCAGTGCAACGCCGTCCTGGGAGGATACGCAGTATTTT
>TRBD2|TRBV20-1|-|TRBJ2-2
CSAISGSGTGELFF
TGCAGTGCCATCAGCGGGAGTGGGACCGGGGAGCTGTTTTTT
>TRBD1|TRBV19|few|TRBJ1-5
CASSSGQGPNDQPQHF
TGTGCCAGTAGTAGCGGACAGGGCCCCAACGATCAGCCCCAGCATTTT
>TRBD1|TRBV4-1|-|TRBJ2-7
CASSQDTWAGGYEQYF
TGCGCCAGCAGCCAAGATACTTGGGCAGGGGGCTACGAGCAGTACTTC
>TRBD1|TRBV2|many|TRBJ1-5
CASSEARGQAQPQHF
TGTGCCAGCAGTGAAGCCCGCGGACAGGCACAGCCCCAGCATTTT
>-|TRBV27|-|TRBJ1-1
CACSSYGSQAFF
TGTGCCTGCAGTTCCTACGGGTCCCAAGCTTTCTTT
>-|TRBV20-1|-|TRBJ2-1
CSATQEVPLRNEQFF
TGCAGTGCTACCCAAGAAGTGCCTCTAAGGAATGAGCAGTTCTTC
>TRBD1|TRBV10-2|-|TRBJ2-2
CASSEGIGDRENTGELFF
TGCGCCAGCAGTGAAGGAATAGGGGACAGGGAAAACACCGGGGAGCTGTTTTTT
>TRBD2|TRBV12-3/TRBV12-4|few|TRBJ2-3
CASSLVTEAGGESSTDTQYF
TGTGCCAGCAGTTTGGTGACCGAAGCGGGGGGGGAATCTAGCACAGATACGCAGTATTTT
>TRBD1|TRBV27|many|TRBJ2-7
CASSTRTGAREQYF
TGTGCCAGCAGTACAAGGACAGGGGCCCGGGAGCAGTACTTC
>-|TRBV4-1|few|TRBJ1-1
CASSQPPFRDTEAFF
TGCGCCAGCAGCCAACCCCCTTTCCGGGACACTGAAGCTTTCTTT
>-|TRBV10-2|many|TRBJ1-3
CASSAAISSGNTIYF
TGCGCCAGCAGTGCGGCGATAAGCTCTGGAAACACCATATATTTT
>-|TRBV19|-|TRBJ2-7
CASSAGTRSYEQYF
TGTGCCAGTAGTGCGGGGACACGTTCCTACGAGCAGTACTTC
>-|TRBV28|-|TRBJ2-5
CASSHYKEETQYF
TGTGCCAGCAGTCACTACAAGGAGGAGACCCAGTACTTC
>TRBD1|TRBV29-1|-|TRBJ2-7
CSAGGQGYEQYF
TGCAGCGCCGGGGGACAGGGCTACGAGCAGTACTTC
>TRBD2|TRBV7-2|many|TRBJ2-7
CASSLASGSYEQYF
TGTGCCAGCAGCTTAGCGAGCGGGAGCTACGAGCAGTACTTC
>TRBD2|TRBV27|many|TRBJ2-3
CASSLSAGLVVTDTQYF
TGTGCCAGCAGTTTATCGGCGGGACTAGTAGTTACAGATACGCAGTATTTT
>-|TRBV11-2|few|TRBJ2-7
CASSLWNRYEQYF
TGTGCCAGCAGCTTATGGAATCGGTACGAGCAGTACTTC
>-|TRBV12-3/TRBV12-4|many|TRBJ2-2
CASCPGMVSTGELFF
TGTGCCAGCTGTCCCGGGATGGTCAGCACCGGGGAGCTGTTTTTT
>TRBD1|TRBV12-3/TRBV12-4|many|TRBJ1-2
CASSLALKGTGGNYGYTF
TGTGCCAGCAGTTTAGCGCTAAAGGGGACAGGGGGTAACTATGGCTACACCTTC
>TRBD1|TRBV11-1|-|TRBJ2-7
CASREPGTASEQYF
TGTGCCAGCAGGGAACCCGGGACAGCCTCCGAGCAGTACTTC
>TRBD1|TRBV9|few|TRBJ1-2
CASSPEQGDWGYTF
TGTGCCAGCAGCCCGGAACAGGGGGATTGGGGCTACACCTTC
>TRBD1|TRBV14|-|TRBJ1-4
CASIQEPSQGATEKLFF
TGTGCCAGCATCCAAGAACCCTCACAGGGGGCGACTGAAAAACTGTTTTTT
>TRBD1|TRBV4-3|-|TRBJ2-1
CASSQGTGGGNEQFF
TGCGCCAGCAGCCAAGGGACAGGGGGGGGTAATGAGCAGTTCTTC
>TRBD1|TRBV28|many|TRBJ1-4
CASSLWGTGWNGLFF
TGTGCCAGCAGTTTATGGGGGACAGGGTGGAACGGACTGTTTTTT
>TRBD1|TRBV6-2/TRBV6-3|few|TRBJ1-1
CASSYTGQEVPEAFF
TGTGCCAGCAGTTACACGGGACAGGAGGTTCCTGAAGCTTTCTTT
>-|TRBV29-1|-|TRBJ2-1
CSVALGDEQFF
TGCAGCGTTGCACTGGGGGATGAGCAGTTCTTC
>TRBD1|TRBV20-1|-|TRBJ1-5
CSAPWTQGNNQPQHF
TGCAGTGCTCCTTGGACACAGGGGAACAATCAGCCCCAGCATTTT
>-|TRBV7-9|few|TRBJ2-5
CASRLGALETQYF
TGTGCCAGCAGGCTGGGGGCGCTGGAGACCCAGTACTTC
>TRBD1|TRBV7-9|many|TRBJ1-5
CASSAGQGAIVGNQPQHF
TGTGCCAGCAGCGCCGGACAGGGGGCTATTGTGGGCAATCAGCCCCAGCATTTT
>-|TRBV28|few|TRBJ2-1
CASSSTPGTGNEQFF
TGTGCCAGCAGTTCAACCCCCGGGACTGGCAATGAGCAGTTCTTC
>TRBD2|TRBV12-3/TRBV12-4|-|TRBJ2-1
CTSSPLLAGAGYNEQFF
TGTACCAGCAGTCCCCTACTAGCGGGAGCGGGCTACAATGAGCAGTTCTTC
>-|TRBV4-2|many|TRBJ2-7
CASSHNRADYEQYF
TGTGCCAGCAGCCACAATAGGGCAGATTACGAGCAGTACTTC
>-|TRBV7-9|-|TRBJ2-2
CASSSNRLGVAGELFF
TGTGCCAGCAGCTCTAACAGACTGGGGGTCGCCGGGGAGCTGTTTTTT
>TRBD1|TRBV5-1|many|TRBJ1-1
CASSQGQAAMNTEAFF
TGCGCCAGCAGCCAAGGACAGGCGGCGATGAACACTGAAGCTTTCTTT
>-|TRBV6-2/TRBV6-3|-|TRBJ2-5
CASSRTETQYF
TGTGCCAGCTCCCGCACGGAGACCCAGTACTTC
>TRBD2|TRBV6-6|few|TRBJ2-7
CASSVSSGYPYEQYF
TGTGCCAGCAGTGTATCTAGCGGATATCCCTACGAGCAGTACTTC
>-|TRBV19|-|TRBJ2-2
CASSGQGYTGELFF
TGTGCCAGTAGTGGGCAGGGTTACACCGGGGAGCTGTTTTTT
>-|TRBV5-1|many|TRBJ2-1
CASSSGPSYNEQFF
TGCGCCAGCAGCTCCGGGCCCTCCTACAATGAGCAGTTCTTC
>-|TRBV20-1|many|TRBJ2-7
CSARSSDRFWVEQYF
TGCAGTGCTAGATCCAGCGATCGTTTCTGGGTCGAGCAGTACTTC
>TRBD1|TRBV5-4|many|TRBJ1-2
CASSVPGQGNYGYTF
TGTGCCAGCAGCGTACCGGGACAGGGCAACTATGGCTACACCTTC
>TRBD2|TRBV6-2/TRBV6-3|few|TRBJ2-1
CASSYIPTSGPYNEQFF
TGTGCCAGCAGTTATATCCCGACTAGCGGGCCTTACAATGAGCAGTTCTTC
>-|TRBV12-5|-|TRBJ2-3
CASGLWGGAQDTQYF
TGTGCTAGTGGCCTTTGGGGGGGGGCCCAAGATACGCAGTATTTT
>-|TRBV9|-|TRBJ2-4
CASSPGIGVAKNIQYF
TGTGCCAGCAGCCCTGGGATAGGGGTAGCCAAAAACATTCAGTACTTC
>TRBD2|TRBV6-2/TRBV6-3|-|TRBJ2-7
CASSYSTSGRSYEQYF
TGTGCCAGCAGTTACTCTACTAGCGGGAGGTCCTACGAGCAGTACTTC
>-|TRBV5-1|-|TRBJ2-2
CASGLYSEAGELFF
TGCGCCAGCGGCTTATATTCCGAAGCCGGGGAGCTGTTTTTT
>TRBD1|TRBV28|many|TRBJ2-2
CASSLGQGVDTGELFF
TGTGCCAGCAGTTTGGGGCAGGGGGTCGACACCGGGGAGCTGTTTTTT
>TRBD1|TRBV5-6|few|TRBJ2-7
CASSLESDRYPYEHYF
TGTGCCAGCAGCTTGGAATCGGACAGGTACCCCTACGAGCATTACTTC
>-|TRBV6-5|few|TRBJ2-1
CASSYDPSNEQFF
TGTGCCAGCAGTTACGATCCGAGCAATGAGCAGTTCTTC
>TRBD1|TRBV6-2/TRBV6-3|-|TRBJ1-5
CASRSIKTGGIEWPQHF
TGTGCCAGCAGGTCGATTAAGACAGGGGGCATCGAATGGCCCCAGCATTTT
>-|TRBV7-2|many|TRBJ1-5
CASSSGDGPYQPQHF
TGTGCCAGCAGCTCCGGGGACGGTCCTTATCAGCCCCAGCATTTT
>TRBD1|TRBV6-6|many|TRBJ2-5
CASRVTGGTETQYF
TGTGCCAGCAGGGTAACAGGGGGAACGGAGACCCAGTACTTC
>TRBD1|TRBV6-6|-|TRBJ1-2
CASSAGQGHYGYTF
TGTGCCAGCAGTGCAGGACAGGGCCACTATGGCTACACCTTC
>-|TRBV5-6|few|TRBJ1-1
CASSLGGLRITEAFF
TGTGCCAGCAGCTTGGGAGGGTTGAGGATCACTGAAGCTTTCTTT
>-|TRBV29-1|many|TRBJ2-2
CSVLKSNTGELFF
TGCAGCGTGCTAAAGTCGAACACCGGGGAGCTGTTTTTT
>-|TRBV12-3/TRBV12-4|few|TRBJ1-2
CASSPFRNGGFYGYTF
TGTGCCAGCAGCCCATTTAGAAATGGGGGCTTCTATGGCTACACCTTC
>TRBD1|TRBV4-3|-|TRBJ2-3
CASSQGTGGRADTQYF
TGCGCCAGCAGCCAGGGGACAGGGGGCCGCGCAGATACGCAGTATTTT
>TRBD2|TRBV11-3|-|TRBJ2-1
CASSPGDSGILDEQFF
TGTGCCAGCAGCCCTGGGGATAGCGGGATCCTTGATGAGCAGTTCTTC